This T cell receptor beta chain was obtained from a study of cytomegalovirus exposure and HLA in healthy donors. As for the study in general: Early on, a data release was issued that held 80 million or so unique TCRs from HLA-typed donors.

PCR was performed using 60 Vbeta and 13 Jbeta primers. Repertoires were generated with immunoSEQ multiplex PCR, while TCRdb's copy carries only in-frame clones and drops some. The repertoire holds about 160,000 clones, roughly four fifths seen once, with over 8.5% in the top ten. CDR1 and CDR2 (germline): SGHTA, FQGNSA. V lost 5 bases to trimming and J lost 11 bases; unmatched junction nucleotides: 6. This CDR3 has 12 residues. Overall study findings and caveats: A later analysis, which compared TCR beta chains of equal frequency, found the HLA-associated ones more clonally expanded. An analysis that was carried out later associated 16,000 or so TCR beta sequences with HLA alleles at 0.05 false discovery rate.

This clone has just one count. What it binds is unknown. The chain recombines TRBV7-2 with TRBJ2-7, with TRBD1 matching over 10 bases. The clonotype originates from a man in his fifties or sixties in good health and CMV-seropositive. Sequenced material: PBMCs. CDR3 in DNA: TGTGCCAGCAGCAAGACAGGGGGCCGGGAGTACTTC. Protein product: CASSKTGGREYF.